Included here is one T cell receptor (beta chain) sequence, with context. Its antigen is not known. The sample is drawn from a study of T cell responses to AZD1222 COVID-19 vaccine. The table came from immunoSEQ multiplex PCR; TCRdb's copy has only in-frame clones and leaves some out. The sample consists of 95,000 to 130,000 clones, 80% to 90% of them appearing once. The ends lost 6 bases at V and 7 bases at J; junction bases unmatched: 6. Germline CDR1 and CDR2: SNHLY and FYNNEI. This CDR3 spans 13 amino acids. Study outcomes and limitations: Repertoire sampling was restricted to post-peak T cell response timepoints.

The starting material was peripheral blood, obtained on day 0 of AZD1222 vaccination. The chain recombines TRBV2 with TRBJ1-5; 7 bases line up with TRBD1. This receptor was identified in an adult in good health. The CDR3 DNA sequence: TGTGCCAGCAGGTCCACAGGGGAACAGCCCCAGCATTTT. Its translation is CASRSTGEQPQHF.